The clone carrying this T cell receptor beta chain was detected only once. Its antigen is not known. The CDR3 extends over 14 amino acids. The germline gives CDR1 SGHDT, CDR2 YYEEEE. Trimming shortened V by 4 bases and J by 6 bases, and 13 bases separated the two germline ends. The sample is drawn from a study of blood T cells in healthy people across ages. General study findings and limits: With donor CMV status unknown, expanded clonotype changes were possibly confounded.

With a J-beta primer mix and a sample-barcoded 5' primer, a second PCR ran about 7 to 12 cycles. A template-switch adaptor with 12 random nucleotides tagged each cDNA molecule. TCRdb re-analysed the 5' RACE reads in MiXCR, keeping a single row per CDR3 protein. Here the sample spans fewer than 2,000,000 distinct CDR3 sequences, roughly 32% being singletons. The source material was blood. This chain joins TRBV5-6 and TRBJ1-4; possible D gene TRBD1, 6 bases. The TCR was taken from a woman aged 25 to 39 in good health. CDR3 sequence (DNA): TGTGCCAGCAGCCCTTGGGGGCGGGATGAAAAACTGTTTTTT. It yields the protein CASSPWGRDEKLFF.